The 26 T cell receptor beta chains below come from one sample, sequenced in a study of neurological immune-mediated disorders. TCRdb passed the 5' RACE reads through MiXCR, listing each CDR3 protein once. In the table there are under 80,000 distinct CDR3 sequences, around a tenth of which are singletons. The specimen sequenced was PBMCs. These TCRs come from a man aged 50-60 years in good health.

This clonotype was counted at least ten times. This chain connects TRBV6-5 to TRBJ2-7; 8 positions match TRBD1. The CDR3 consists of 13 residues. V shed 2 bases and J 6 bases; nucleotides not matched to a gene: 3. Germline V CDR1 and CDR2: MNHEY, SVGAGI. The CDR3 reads CASSYQDRAEQYF. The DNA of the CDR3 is TGTGCCAGCAGTTACCAGGACAGGGCCGAGCAGTACTTC.

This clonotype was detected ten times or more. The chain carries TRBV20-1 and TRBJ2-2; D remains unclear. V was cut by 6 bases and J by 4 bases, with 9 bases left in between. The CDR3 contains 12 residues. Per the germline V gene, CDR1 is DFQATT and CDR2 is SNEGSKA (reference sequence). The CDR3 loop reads CSAAPATGELFF. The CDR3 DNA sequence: TGCAGTGCCGCACCGGCCACCGGGGAGCTGTTTTTT.

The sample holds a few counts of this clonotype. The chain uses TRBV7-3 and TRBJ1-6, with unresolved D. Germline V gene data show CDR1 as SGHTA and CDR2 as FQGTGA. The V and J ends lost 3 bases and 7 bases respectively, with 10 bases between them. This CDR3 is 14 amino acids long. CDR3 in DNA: TGTGCCAGCAGCTTGGTTGGGTTCAATTCACCCCTCCACTTT. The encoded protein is CASSLVGFNSPLHF.

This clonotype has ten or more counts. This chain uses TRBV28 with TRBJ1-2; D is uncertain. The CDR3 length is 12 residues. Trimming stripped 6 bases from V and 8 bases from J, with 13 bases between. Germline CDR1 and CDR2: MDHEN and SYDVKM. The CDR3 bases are TGTGCCAGCAGCCGGCGGGGTCGGGGCTACACCTTC. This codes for CASSRRGRGYTF.

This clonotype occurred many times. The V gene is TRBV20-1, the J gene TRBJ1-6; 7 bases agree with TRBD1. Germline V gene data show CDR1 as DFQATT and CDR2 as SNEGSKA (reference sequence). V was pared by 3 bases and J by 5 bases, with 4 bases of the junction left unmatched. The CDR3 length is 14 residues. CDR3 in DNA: TGCAGTGCTAGGACAGGGAGGGATAATTCACCCCTCCACTTT. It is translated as CSARTGRDNSPLHF.

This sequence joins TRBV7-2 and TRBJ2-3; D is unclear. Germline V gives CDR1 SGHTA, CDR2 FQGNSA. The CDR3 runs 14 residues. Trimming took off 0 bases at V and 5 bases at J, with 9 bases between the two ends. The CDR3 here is CASSLAWRGDTQYF. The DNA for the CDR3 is TGTGCCAGCAGCTTAGCGTGGAGAGGAGATACGCAGTATTTT.

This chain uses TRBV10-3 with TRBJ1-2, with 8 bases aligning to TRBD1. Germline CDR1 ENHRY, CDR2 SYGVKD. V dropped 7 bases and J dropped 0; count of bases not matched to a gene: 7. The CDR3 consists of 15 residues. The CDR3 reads CAINGQGLANYGYTF. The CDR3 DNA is TGTGCCATCAATGGACAGGGCTTAGCTAACTATGGCTACACCTTC.

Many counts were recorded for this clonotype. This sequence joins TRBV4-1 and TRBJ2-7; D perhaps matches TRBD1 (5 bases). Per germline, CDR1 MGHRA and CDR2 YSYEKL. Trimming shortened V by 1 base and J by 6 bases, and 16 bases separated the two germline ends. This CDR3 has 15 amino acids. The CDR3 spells CASSQGAGLAAEQYF. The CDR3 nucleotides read TGCGCCAGCAGCCAAGGAGCAGGGTTAGCCGCCGAGCAGTACTTC.

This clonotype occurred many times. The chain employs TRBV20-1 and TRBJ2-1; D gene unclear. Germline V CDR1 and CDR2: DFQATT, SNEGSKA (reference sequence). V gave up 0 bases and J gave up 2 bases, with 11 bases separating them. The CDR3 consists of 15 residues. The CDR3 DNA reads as TGCAGTGCTAGAGATGTGGAAAGAACCTACAATGAGCAGTTCTTC. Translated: CSARDVERTYNEQFF.

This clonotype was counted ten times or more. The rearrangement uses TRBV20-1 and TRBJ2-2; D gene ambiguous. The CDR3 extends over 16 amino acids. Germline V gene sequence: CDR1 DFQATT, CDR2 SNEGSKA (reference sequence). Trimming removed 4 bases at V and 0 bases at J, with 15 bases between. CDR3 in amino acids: CSAIRARTTNTGELFF. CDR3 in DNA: TGCAGTGCTATTCGGGCCCGGACGACGAACACCGGGGAGCTGTTTTTT.

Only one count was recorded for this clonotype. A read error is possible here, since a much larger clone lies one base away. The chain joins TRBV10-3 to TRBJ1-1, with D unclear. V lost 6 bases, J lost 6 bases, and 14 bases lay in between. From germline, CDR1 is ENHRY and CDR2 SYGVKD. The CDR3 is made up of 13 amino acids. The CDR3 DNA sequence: TGTGCCATCAGGGAGAAGGTCGGCGCTGAAGCTTTCTTT. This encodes CAIREKVGAEAFF.

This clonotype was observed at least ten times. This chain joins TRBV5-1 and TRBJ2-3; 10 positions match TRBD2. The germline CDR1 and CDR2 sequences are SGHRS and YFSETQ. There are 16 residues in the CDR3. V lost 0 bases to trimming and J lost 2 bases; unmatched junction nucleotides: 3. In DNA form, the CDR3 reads TGCGCCAGCAGCTTGGGGACTAGCGGAGACACAGATACGCAGTATTTT. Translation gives CASSLGTSGDTDTQYF.

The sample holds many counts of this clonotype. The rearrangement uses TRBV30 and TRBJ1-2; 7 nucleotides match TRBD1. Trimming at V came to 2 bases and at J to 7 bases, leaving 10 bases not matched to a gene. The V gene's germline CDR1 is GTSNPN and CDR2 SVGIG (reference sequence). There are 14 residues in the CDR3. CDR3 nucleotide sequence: TGTGCCTGGAGTTACAGGGGTTTCCGCTTTGGCTACACCTTC. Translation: CAWSYRGFRFGYTF.

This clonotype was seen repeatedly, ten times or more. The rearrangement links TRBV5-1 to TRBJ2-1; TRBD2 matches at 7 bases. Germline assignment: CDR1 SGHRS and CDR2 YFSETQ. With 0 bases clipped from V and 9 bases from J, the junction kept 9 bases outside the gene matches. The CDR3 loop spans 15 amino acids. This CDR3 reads CASSLEAGVGSEQFF. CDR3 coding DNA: TGCGCCAGCAGCTTGGAGGCGGGAGTCGGCAGTGAGCAGTTCTTC.

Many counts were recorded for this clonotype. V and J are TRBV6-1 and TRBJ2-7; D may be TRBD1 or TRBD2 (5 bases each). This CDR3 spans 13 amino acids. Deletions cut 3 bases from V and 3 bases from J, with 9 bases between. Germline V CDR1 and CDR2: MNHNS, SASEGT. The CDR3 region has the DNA TGTGCCAGCAGTGAGGTGGGGGACTACGAGCAGTACTTC. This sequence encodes CASSEVGDYEQYF.

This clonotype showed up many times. CDR3 protein: CASSSPGAGQETQYF. CDR3 sequence (DNA): TGCGCCAGCAGCTCGCCGGGGGCAGGCCAAGAGACCCAGTACTTC. The chain has TRBV5-1 and TRBJ2-5; D assignment may be TRBD1 or TRBD2 (6 bases each). Germline CDR1 reads SGHRS; CDR2 reads YFSETQ. V dropped 3 bases and J dropped 1 base, with 13 bases sitting between them. The CDR3 extends over 15 amino acids.

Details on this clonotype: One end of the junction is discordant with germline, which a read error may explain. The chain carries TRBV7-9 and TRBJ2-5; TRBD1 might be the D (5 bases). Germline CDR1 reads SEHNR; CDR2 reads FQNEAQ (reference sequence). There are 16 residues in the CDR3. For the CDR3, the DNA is TGTGCCAGTAGCTTAGGCAGGACATGGGCCCAAGAGACCCAGTACTTC. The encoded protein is CASSLGRTWAQETQYF.

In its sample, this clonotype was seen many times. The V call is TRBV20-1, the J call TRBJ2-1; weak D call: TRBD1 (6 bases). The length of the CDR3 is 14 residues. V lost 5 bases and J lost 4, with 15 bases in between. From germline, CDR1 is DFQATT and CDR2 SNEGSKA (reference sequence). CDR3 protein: CSAPSGESYNEQFF. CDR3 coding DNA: TGCAGTGCTCCGTCAGGGGAGTCTTACAATGAGCAGTTCTTC.

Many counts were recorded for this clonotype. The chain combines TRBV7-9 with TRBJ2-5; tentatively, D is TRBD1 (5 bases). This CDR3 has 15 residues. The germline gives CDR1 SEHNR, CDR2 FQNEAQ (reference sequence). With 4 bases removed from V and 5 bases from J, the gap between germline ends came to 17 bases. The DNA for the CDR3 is TGTGCCAGCAGCTCCTTTACGGGCTCAGGGGAGACCCAGTACTTC. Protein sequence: CASSSFTGSGETQYF.

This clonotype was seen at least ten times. The DNA of the CDR3 is TGTGCCAGCAGCGTAGGTAGGGGGTTCTCCTACGAGCAGTACTTC. This encodes CASSVGRGFSYEQYF. The chain carries TRBV9 and TRBJ2-7, with a possible D match to TRBD1 (6 bases). V was clipped by 0 bases and J by 0 bases, with 10 bases between them. CDR1 and CDR2 (germline): SGDLS, YYNGEE. The CDR3 totals 15 residues. Full variable domain (rest looked up from reference TRBV9 and TRBJ2-7): DSGVTQTPKHLITATGQRVTLRCSPRSGDLSVYWYQQSLDQGLQFLIQYYNGEERAKGNILERFSAQQFPDLHSELNLSSLELGDSALYFCASSVGRGFSYEQYFGPGTRLTVT.

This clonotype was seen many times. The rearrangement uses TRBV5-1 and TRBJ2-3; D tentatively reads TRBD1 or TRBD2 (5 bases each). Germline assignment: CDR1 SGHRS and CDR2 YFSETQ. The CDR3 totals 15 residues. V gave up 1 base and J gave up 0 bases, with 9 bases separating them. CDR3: CASSLFGASTDTQYF. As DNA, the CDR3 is TGCGCCAGCAGCTTGTTCGGGGCCAGCACAGATACGCAGTATTTT.

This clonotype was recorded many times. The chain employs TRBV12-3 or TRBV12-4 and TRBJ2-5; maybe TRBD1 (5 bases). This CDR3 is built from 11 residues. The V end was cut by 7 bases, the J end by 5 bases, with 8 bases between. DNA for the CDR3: TGTGCCAGCACCTGGGGCGAGACCCAGTACTTC. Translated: CASTWGETQYF.

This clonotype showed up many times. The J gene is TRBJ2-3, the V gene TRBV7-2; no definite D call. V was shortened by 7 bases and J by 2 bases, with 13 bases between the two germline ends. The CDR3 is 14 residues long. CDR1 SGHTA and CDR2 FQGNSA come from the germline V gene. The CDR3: CASKSTDPTDTQYF. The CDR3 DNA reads TGTGCCAGCAAGTCGACGGACCCCACAGATACGCAGTATTTT.

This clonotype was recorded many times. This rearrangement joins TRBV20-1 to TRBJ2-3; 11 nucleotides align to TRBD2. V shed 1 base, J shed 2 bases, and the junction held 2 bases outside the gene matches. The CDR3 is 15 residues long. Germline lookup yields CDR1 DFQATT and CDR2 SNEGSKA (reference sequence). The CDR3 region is CSARGLAGNTDTQYF. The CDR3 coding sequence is TGCAGTGCTAGAGGACTAGCGGGGAACACAGATACGCAGTATTTT.

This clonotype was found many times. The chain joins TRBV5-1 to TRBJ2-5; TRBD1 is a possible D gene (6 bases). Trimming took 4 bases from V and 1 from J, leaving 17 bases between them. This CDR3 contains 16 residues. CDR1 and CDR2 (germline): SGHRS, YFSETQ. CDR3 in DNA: TGCGCCAGCAGCCCAGGGGCCTTGAATTCCCAAGAGACCCAGTACTTC. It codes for CASSPGALNSQETQYF.

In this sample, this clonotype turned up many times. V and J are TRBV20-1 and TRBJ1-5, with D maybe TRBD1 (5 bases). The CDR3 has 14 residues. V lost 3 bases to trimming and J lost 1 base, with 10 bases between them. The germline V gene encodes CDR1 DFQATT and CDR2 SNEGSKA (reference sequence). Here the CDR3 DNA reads TGCAGTGCTAGGCGACAGCTAAGCAATCAGCCCCAGCATTTT. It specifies CSARRQLSNQPQHF.